This entry lists 13 T cell receptor beta chains sequenced from one sample in a study of T cell repertoires in ileal Crohn's disease. Time point denoted: neoterminal ileum biopsy at postoperative endoscopy, about 6 months after surgery. The method was immunoSEQ multiplex PCR; TCRdb's version includes in-frame clones alone and lacks a portion of them. The sample holds about 3,000 clones, roughly 85% seen once. Sequenced sample: ileal tissue. Receptors were obtained from an adult with Crohn's disease.

CDR3: CASSPRPNEQFF. The CDR3 region has the DNA TGTGCCAGCAGTCCTCGACCCAATGAGCAGTTCTTC. The genes are TRBV27 and TRBJ2-1; D not certain. The CDR3 is made up of 12 amino acids. Germline V gene sequence: CDR1 MNHEY, CDR2 SMNVEV (reference sequence). V lost 5 bases and J 6 bases, leaving 8 bases between the germline ends.

This clone was seen only once. This sample includes further DNA sequences coding for the same CDR3. The genes are TRBV18 and TRBJ2-7; maybe TRBD1 (8 bases). The CDR3 loop spans 15 amino acids. V was clipped by 6 bases and J by 4 bases, with 19 bases between them. CDR1 and CDR2 (germline): KGHSH, LQKENI. The CDR3 region has the DNA TGTGCCAGCTCGGGGGGGCGACAGGGGCGGTACGAGCAGTACTTC. It translates to CASSGGRQGRYEQYF.

For the CDR3, the DNA is TGTGCCAGCAGCTTAGAGTCGGGCCCCGAGCAGTACTTC. Translation: CASSLESGPEQYF. This chain connects TRBV7-9 to TRBJ2-7; D ambiguous. Trimming removed 1 base from V and 6 bases from J, with 10 bases in between. The CDR3 spans 13 residues. Germline V CDR1 and CDR2: SEHNR, FQNEAQ (reference sequence).

The chain uses TRBV9 and TRBJ2-1; D is tentatively TRBD1 or TRBD2 (5 bases each). The CDR3 runs 16 residues. CDR1 is SGDLS, CDR2 YYNGEE, per germline. V lost 0 bases, J lost 6 bases, and 16 bases lay in between. CDR3 sequence (DNA): TGTGCCAGCAGCGTAGCTTACACCGGGACGAGCAATGAGCAGTTCTTC. Its translation: CASSVAYTGTSNEQFF.

The chain links TRBV6-5 to TRBJ2-1; 8 positions agree with TRBD1. Germline V gene lookup returns CDR1 MNHEY and CDR2 SVGAGI. The J segment lost 8 bases and the V segment lost 6 bases, leaving 3 bases of the junction unmatched. The CDR3 loop spans 12 amino acids. CDR3 nucleotide sequence: TGTGCCAGCAGCGGACAGGGCTATGAGCAGTTCTTC. It specifies CASSGQGYEQFF.

The gene calls are TRBV2 and TRBJ2-7, with D possibly called TRBD1 or TRBD2 (5 bases each). V was trimmed by 11 bases and J by 7 bases, leaving 27 bases between them. The germline gives CDR1 SNHLY, CDR2 FYNNEI. The CDR3 is made up of 15 amino acids. The CDR3 DNA is TGTGCCGGCCACGGTGGGGGTGCAGGGTCGGGTGAGCAGTACTTC. This gives the protein CAGHGGGAGSGEQYF.

The V and J genes are TRBV6-1 and TRBJ1-5; 8 positions agree with TRBD1. The CDR3 is made up of 14 amino acids. J lost 4 bases, V lost 10 bases, and 9 bases had no gene match. Germline CDR1 MNHNS, CDR2 SASEGT. The CDR3 coding sequence is TGTGCCACCTCGGACAGGGAGGCAAATCAGCCCCAGCATTTT. Translated: CATSDREANQPQHF.

V and J are TRBV5-4 and TRBJ2-7; 8 bases match TRBD1. With V trimmed by 4 bases and J by 0 bases, 6 bases remained unmatched. CDR3 length: 15 residues. Germline CDR1 SGHNT, CDR2 YYREEE (reference sequence). The CDR3, as DNA: TGTGCCAGCAGCCCATACAGGGGGAGCTCCTACGAGCAGTACTTC. Translating gives CASSPYRGSSYEQYF.

The gene calls are TRBV29-1 and TRBJ2-7; D ambiguous. This CDR3 spans 14 amino acids. Germline CDR1 and CDR2: SQVTM and ANQGSEA. With 5 bases removed from V and 4 bases from J, the gap between germline ends came to 18 bases. DNA for the CDR3: TGCAGCGTTCGGACCCTCGGTGTGGTATACGAGCAGTACTTC. Encoded protein: CSVRTLGVVYEQYF.

This clone was detected only once. This CDR3 is CASSSTPLDRGQPQHF. Written as DNA, the CDR3 is TGCGCCAGCAGCTCTACTCCCCTCGACAGGGGACAGCCCCAGCATTTT. The chain has TRBV5-1 and TRBJ1-5; 8 nucleotides match TRBD1. Germline CDR1 is SGHRS and CDR2 is YFSETQ. The V gene end was trimmed by 3 bases and the J gene end by 7 bases; junction bases not matched to a gene: 12. The length of the CDR3 is 16 residues.

This rearrangement joins TRBV5-6 to TRBJ2-1, with TRBD1 matching over 9 bases. The trim removed 2 bases at V and 9 bases at J, leaving 3 bases unmatched. CDR1 and CDR2 (germline): SGHDT, YYEEEE. The CDR3 totals 13 residues. The CDR3 sequence: CASSFGTGTEQFF. The CDR3 DNA is TGTGCCAGCAGCTTCGGGACAGGGACTGAGCAGTTCTTC.

The chain couples TRBV10-3 to TRBJ1-1; TRBD1 matches at 9 bases. V was clipped by 8 bases and J by 1 base; unmatched bases: 5. Germline CDR1 ENHRY, CDR2 SYGVKD. The CDR3 spans 14 residues. Here the CDR3 DNA reads TGTGCCATCGGGCCGGGACAGGGGAACACTGAAGCTTTCTTT. It specifies CAIGPGQGNTEAFF.

This chain links TRBV29-1 with TRBJ1-4; D gene unclear. The V end was cut by 3 bases, the J end by 0 bases, with 5 bases between. Germline CDR1 and CDR2: SQVTM and ANQGSEA. CDR3 length: 13 amino acids. The CDR3 loop reads CSVEAATNEKLFF. The DNA of the CDR3 is TGCAGCGTTGAGGCCGCAACTAATGAAAAACTGTTTTTT.